These 19 T cell receptor beta chains originate from one sample sequenced in a study of blood T cell repertoires in COVID-19. Method: immunoSEQ multiplex PCR; TCRdb's copy keeps in-frame clones and lacks some. The sample has some 130,000 clones; around three quarters are singletons. Sequencing was carried out using peripheral blood. The receptors shown here come from a human donor in a cohort sampled during active COVID-19.

This chain connects TRBV10-2 to TRBJ2-7; D gene unclear. CDR3 length equals 15 residues. CDR1 and CDR2 (germline): WSHSY, SAAADI. Trimming stripped 3 bases from V and 1 base from J, with 13 bases between. Here the CDR3 reads CASSEDTATSYEQYF. The CDR3 bases are TGCGCCAGCAGTGAAGACACAGCTACTTCCTACGAGCAGTACTTC.

The chain links TRBV29-1 to TRBJ2-1; tentatively, D is TRBD2 (7 bases). The CDR3 sequence is 12 residues long. Germline CDR1 SQVTM, CDR2 ANQGSEA. Trimming stripped 3 bases from V and 5 bases from J, with 8 bases between. DNA of the CDR3: TGCAGCGTTGACGGGGGGCACAATGAGCAGTTCTTC. It codes for CSVDGGHNEQFF.

This clone was counted a few times. The rearrangement uses TRBV5-1 and TRBJ2-7, with no clear D. The CDR3 covers 13 residues. Germline assignment: CDR1 SGHRS and CDR2 YFSETQ. V shed 4 bases and J shed 0 bases, with 8 bases lying between them. This CDR3 reads CASSGRSSYEQYF. The CDR3 DNA is TGCGCCAGCAGCGGCAGATCCTCCTACGAGCAGTACTTC.

This rearrangement joins TRBV4-1 to TRBJ2-1; D call uncertain. The germline V and J ends were trimmed by 1 base and 8 bases, with 9 bases remaining between them. Looked up from germline, CDR1 is MGHRA and CDR2 is YSYEKL. This CDR3 comprises 13 residues. CDR3 DNA sequence: TGCGCCAGCAGCCAAGCTCCCTCGGATGAGCAGTTCTTC. Translating gives CASSQAPSDEQFF.

This rearrangement joins TRBV10-3 to TRBJ1-3, with D possibly being TRBD1 (5 bases). In germline, CDR1 is ENHRY, CDR2 SYGVKD. The CDR3 has 16 residues. Trimming pared 10 bases from V and 2 bases from J, leaving 21 bases between. In DNA, the CDR3 is TGTGCCACCGCCAGGGCGGGGAGTAAACCTGGAAACACCATATATTTT. Its translation is CATARAGSKPGNTIYF.

V gene TRBV30 combines with J gene TRBJ2-7; possibly TRBD1 for D (5 bases). V was shortened by 4 bases and J by 4 bases, with 14 bases between the two germline ends. The CDR3 covers 13 residues. Per germline, CDR1 GTSNPN and CDR2 SVGIG (reference sequence). CDR3 sequence (DNA): TGTGCCTGGACCCTAGGACATTTATACGAGCAGTACTTC. It is translated as CAWTLGHLYEQYF.

The rearrangement links TRBV6-5 to TRBJ2-5, with D hard to call. V was trimmed by 2 bases and J by 2 bases, leaving 9 bases between them. Looked up from germline, CDR1 is MNHEY and CDR2 is SVGAGI. There are 14 residues in the CDR3. The chain's CDR3 is CASSYMSLQETQYF. As DNA, the CDR3 is TGTGCCAGCAGTTACATGTCCCTTCAAGAGACCCAGTACTTC.

The CDR3 spells CASTDRGGGSPLHF. The CDR3 bases are TGTGCCAGCACTGACAGGGGAGGGGGTTCACCCCTCCACTTT. The V and J genes are TRBV6-6 and TRBJ1-6; 8 bases match TRBD1. Trimming at V came to 7 bases and at J to 9 bases, leaving 8 bases not matched to a gene. Germline CDR1 reads MNHNY; CDR2 reads SVGAGI (reference sequence). CDR3 length equals 14 residues.

The rearrangement uses TRBV7-3 and TRBJ1-6; tentatively, D is TRBD1 (6 bases). V lost 0 bases and J lost 9, with 9 bases in between. This CDR3 is built from 14 residues. Germline CDR1 is SGHTA and CDR2 is FQGTGA. The CDR3 DNA follows: TGTGCCAGCAGCTTAACGGCAGGGGTTTCACCCCTCCACTTT. It encodes CASSLTAGVSPLHF.

The rearrangement joins TRBV11-2 to TRBJ2-5, with 7 bases matching TRBD2. CDR3 size: 15 residues. V dropped 3 bases and J dropped 2; count of bases not matched to a gene: 6. Germline lookup yields CDR1 SGHAT and CDR2 FQNNGV. DNA of the CDR3: TGTGCCAGCAGCTTCATCGGGGGAGGGCAAGAGACCCAGTACTTC. Amino acid sequence: CASSFIGGGQETQYF.

The rearrangement joins TRBV3-1 (or the pseudogene TRBV3-2) to TRBJ1-2, with 7 positions matching TRBD1. CDR3 length: 15 amino acids. CDR1 LGHDT and CDR2 YNNKEL come from the germline V gene (reference sequence). V trimming: 0 bases; J trimming: 6 bases; junction bases outside the gene matches: 7. As DNA, the CDR3 is TGTGCCAGCAGCCAAGATGCGACAGGGAGGAATGGCTACACCTTC. This gives the protein CASSQDATGRNGYTF.

This clone was detected only once. V gene TRBV28 combines with J gene TRBJ2-7, with 8 bases that match TRBD2. Germline CDR1 MDHEN, CDR2 SYDVKM. The CDR3 extends over 12 amino acids. Trimming cost V 10 bases and J 5 bases; bases outside gene matches: 7. The CDR3 spells CATREGRHEQYF. CDR3 coding DNA: TGTGCCACCCGGGAGGGGCGCCACGAGCAGTACTTC.

The CDR3 sequence: CASSSGRGYGYTF. As DNA, the CDR3 is TGTGCCAGCAGCTCGGGTCGAGGCTATGGCTACACCTTC. The chain recombines TRBV5-4 with TRBJ1-2; D is ambiguous. CDR1 is SGHNT and CDR2 is YYREEE in the germline V gene (reference sequence). This CDR3 region has 13 residues. V was cut by 3 bases and J by 4 bases, with 10 bases left in between.

This rearrangement joins TRBV6-5 to TRBJ2-1; 10 bases agree with TRBD1. The CDR3 contains 15 residues. V lost 6 bases and J lost 4; bases outside the gene matches: 6. Germline-derived CDR1 and CDR2 are MNHEY and SVGAGI. The CDR3 bases are TGTGCCAGCAGCCGGGGACAGGGGAATTACAATGAGCAGTTCTTC. Its protein product is CASSRGQGNYNEQFF.

V is TRBV14 and J is TRBJ2-2; tentative D call: TRBD1 (6 bases). This CDR3 region has 15 residues. Trimming took 4 bases from V and 5 from J, leaving 14 bases between them. Germline CDR1 and CDR2: SGHDN and FVKESK. The CDR3 spells CASSPRQVVTGELFF. DNA for the CDR3: TGTGCCAGCAGCCCTCGACAGGTTGTTACCGGGGAGCTGTTTTTT.

This clone has a single count. The chain uses TRBV10-3 and TRBJ2-7, with TRBD1 identical over 7 bases. CDR3 length equals 16 residues. Germline V gene lookup returns CDR1 ENHRY and CDR2 SYGVKD. V lost 2 bases to trimming and J lost 0 bases; unmatched junction nucleotides: 7. The CDR3 loop is CAISEKPGQTSYEQYF. The CDR3 DNA is TGTGCCATCAGTGAGAAACCGGGACAGACCTCCTACGAGCAGTACTTC.

The V and J genes are TRBV6-5 and TRBJ2-1; weak D call: TRBD2 (5 bases). The germline gives CDR1 MNHEY, CDR2 SVGAGI. The V and J ends lost 6 bases and 6 bases respectively, with 18 bases between them. The CDR3 covers 15 residues. The CDR3 loop is CASSRTRATGNEQFF. CDR3 sequence (DNA): TGTGCCAGCAGCCGAACGAGGGCAACCGGCAATGAGCAGTTCTTC.

V is TRBV19 and J is TRBJ2-1, with D possibly matching TRBD2 (6 bases). V dropped 5 bases and J dropped 0 bases, with 11 bases sitting between them. CDR1 is LNHDA and CDR2 is SQIVND in the germline V gene (reference sequence). CDR3 length: 15 residues. In DNA form, the CDR3 reads TGTGCCAGTAGTCGGACCGGGAGCTCCTACAATGAGCAGTTCTTC. Its protein product is CASSRTGSSYNEQFF.

This rearrangement joins TRBV18 to TRBJ2-1, with 7 bases lining up with TRBD2. The length of the CDR3 is 16 residues. With 0 bases clipped from V and 12 bases from J, the junction kept 14 bases outside the gene matches. Germline V lookup: CDR1 KGHSH, CDR2 LQKENI. In DNA form, the CDR3 reads TGTGCCAGCTCACCACCGATTCGTAACGGGGGGACCGGGCAGTTCTTC. Translated: CASSPPIRNGGTGQFF.